This note documents a single T cell receptor (beta chain) sequence. V shed 11 bases, J shed 4 bases, and the junction held 11 bases outside the gene matches. The germline gives CDR1 ENHRY, CDR2 SYGVKD. The CDR3 totals 16 residues. This record comes from a study of blood T cell repertoires in COVID-19. Turning to the study itself: COVID-19 samples, acute and convalescent, were from the United States, Italy and Spain. T cells, B-cell-depleted T cells, or PBMCs provided the cDNA or gDNA that served as material.

Per the original methods: Counts of nucleated cells, estimated from reference gene primer amplification, were obtained. The protocol was immunoSEQ multiplex PCR, while the TCRdb copy is restricted to in-frame clones and leaves out a portion. D and trimming come from the DNA, and the V and J calls and clone size come from that table. The repertoire holds 150,000 to 200,000 clones, around nine tenths seen once, with 3.7% in the top ten. The genes are TRBV10-3 and TRBJ1-4; 12 bases are a match to TRBD1. The material sequenced was peripheral blood. This receptor was obtained from a man aged 18 to 35 with active or convalescent COVID-19. The chain's CDR3 is CASTPGQGAGNEKLFF. CDR3 nucleotide sequence: TGTGCCTCGACACCGGGACAGGGGGCGGGTAATGAAAAACTGTTTTTT.